The 16 T cell receptor beta chains reported below all come from one sample, sequenced in a study of T-cell reconstitution after alpha-beta-depleted transplantation in children. Preparation of the TCRbeta library used unique molecular identifiers. TCRdb used MiXCR to reprocess the PCR reads, holding one entry per CDR3 protein. Of over 200,000 distinct CDR3 sequences in the sample, around 9.9% were seen once. The starting material was PBMCs, obtained before TCRalphabeta/CD19-depleted stem cell transplant. These receptors all come from a child under two years old with acute myeloid leukemia, due to receive a stem cell transplant.

The chain joins TRBV7-2 to TRBJ2-7; 10 nucleotides line up with TRBD2. Per the germline V gene, CDR1 is SGHTA and CDR2 is FQGNSA. V shed 8 bases and J 2 bases; nucleotides not matched to a gene: 3. The CDR3 has 13 residues. CDR3 residues: CASATSGAYEQYF. DNA for the CDR3: TGTGCCAGCGCCACTAGCGGGGCCTACGAGCAGTACTTC.

In this sample, this clonotype turned up a few times. The rearrangement joins TRBV29-1 to TRBJ2-5; the match to TRBD2 covers 7 bases. The J segment lost 5 bases and the V segment lost 4 bases, leaving 10 bases of the junction unmatched. CDR1 and CDR2 from the germline V gene are SQVTM and ANQGSEA. This CDR3 spans 14 amino acids. The CDR3 nucleotides are TGCAGCGTTGGGATGGGAGGGCCGCCCGAGACCCAGTACTTC. Its translation is CSVGMGGPPETQYF.

This clonotype was detected a few times. The rearrangement uses TRBV16 and TRBJ2-1, with TRBD1 matching 10 bases. The CDR3 consists of 17 residues. In germline, CDR1 is KGHSY, CDR2 FQNENV. With V trimmed by 0 bases and J by 6 bases, 8 bases remained unmatched. The CDR3 nucleotides are TGTGCCAGCAGCCAATCAAGCGGGACAGGGGCGGGCAATGAGCAGTTCTTC. This sequence encodes CASSQSSGTGAGNEQFF.

This clonotype was picked up many times. The chain has TRBV6-1 and TRBJ1-3, with 7 bases aligning to TRBD1. V lost 4 bases and J lost 3; bases outside the gene matches: 3. The CDR3 length is 14 residues. CDR1 is MNHNS, CDR2 SASEGT, per germline. Written as DNA, the CDR3 is TGTGCCAGCAGTGCGAGACAGGGTGGAAACACCATATATTTT. This translates into CASSARQGGNTIYF.

At least ten counts were recorded for this clonotype. The chain is built from TRBV7-9 and TRBJ2-1; 8 bases map to TRBD2. The CDR3 loop spans 15 amino acids. Germline CDR1 reads SEHNR; CDR2 reads FQNEAQ (reference sequence). V shed 5 bases, J shed 6 bases, and the junction held 9 bases outside the gene matches. The CDR3 region is CASSPGSGSSNEQFF. The CDR3 DNA is TGTGCCAGCAGCCCCGGGAGCGGGAGTAGCAATGAGCAGTTCTTC.

This clonotype was recorded many times. The V call is TRBV28, the J call TRBJ1-1; D is undetermined. V lost 3 bases to trimming and J lost 3 bases, with 14 bases between them. There are 15 residues in the CDR3. The germline gives CDR1 MDHEN, CDR2 SYDVKM. In DNA, the CDR3 is TGTGCCAGCAGTTTTGTCGGTTACGGGGACACTGAAGCTTTCTTT. This gives the protein CASSFVGYGDTEAFF.

The chain uses TRBV13 and TRBJ2-7; 8 bases agree with TRBD2. The germline V gene encodes CDR1 PRHDT and CDR2 FYEKMQ (reference sequence). The CDR3 has 15 residues. V lost 9 bases, J lost 6 bases, and 16 bases stayed unmatched. CDR3 amino acids: CASSLRGENVSEQYF. CDR3 sequence (DNA): TGTGCCAGTAGCCTGCGGGGGGAGAATGTAAGCGAGCAGTACTTC. Using reference TRBV13 and TRBJ2-7 for the parts outside the CDR3, the full variable domain is AAGVIQSPRHLIKEKRETATLKCYPIPRHDTVYWYQQGPGQDPQFLISFYEKMQSDKGSIPDRFSAQQFSDYHSELNMSSLELGDSALYFCASSLRGENVSEQYFGPGTRLTVT.

This clonotype occurred many times. The chain combines TRBV10-3 with TRBJ2-5; no definite D call. V lost 7 bases, J lost 3 bases, and 6 bases lay in between. The CDR3 totals 11 residues. Germline V gives CDR1 ENHRY, CDR2 SYGVKD. CDR3 sequence (DNA): TGTGCCATCACTTTTAAAGAGACCCAGTACTTC. Translated, it gives CAITFKETQYF.

This clonotype was seen ten or more times. This chain links TRBV30 with TRBJ2-1; D might be TRBD2 (6 bases). There are 10 residues in the CDR3. Germline assignment: CDR1 GTSNPN and CDR2 SVGIG (reference sequence). Trimming stripped 4 bases from V and 10 bases from J, with 8 bases between. The CDR3 sequence is CAWIAEEQFF. As DNA, the CDR3 is TGTGCCTGGATAGCGGAGGAGCAGTTCTTC.

In this sample, this clonotype turned up many times. This chain joins TRBV5-1 and TRBJ2-7; TRBD2 matches at 9 bases. Per the germline V gene, CDR1 is SGHRS and CDR2 is YFSETQ. V gave up 4 bases and J gave up 7 bases; unmatched junction bases: 12. The CDR3 contains 15 residues. The CDR3 region has the DNA TGCGCCAGCAGCGAGACAGGGTTGCGGGGGGGGGAGCAGTACTTC. Its translation is CASSETGLRGGEQYF.

This clonotype was recorded at least ten times. J is TRBJ2-7 and V is TRBV5-4, with 7 nucleotides matching TRBD1. Germline-derived CDR1 and CDR2 are SGHNT and YYREEE (reference sequence). Losses at the gene ends were 3 bases for V and 4 bases for J; bases not matched to a gene: 7. CDR3 length: 14 amino acids. CDR3: CASSWATGEYEQYF. In DNA form, the CDR3 reads TGTGCCAGCAGCTGGGCCACAGGGGAGTACGAGCAGTACTTC.

This clonotype was detected many times. The V gene is TRBV10-3, the J gene TRBJ2-7, with D perhaps matching TRBD1 (6 bases). Deletions cut 0 bases from V and 3 bases from J, with 6 bases between. The CDR3 runs 13 residues. Germline-derived CDR1 and CDR2 are ENHRY and SYGVKD. CDR3 loop: CAISESGGYEQYF. CDR3 nucleotides: TGTGCCATCAGTGAGTCAGGGGGCTACGAGCAGTACTTC.

This clonotype has at least ten counts. In nucleotides, the CDR3 is TGTGCCAGCAGTTTGGTAGGTTGGGACAATGAGCAGTTCTTC. Translation gives CASSLVGWDNEQFF. The chain carries TRBV12-3 or TRBV12-4 and TRBJ2-1, with D uncertain. V lost 3 bases and J 5 bases, leaving 11 bases between the germline ends. CDR3 length: 14 residues.

In its sample, this clonotype was seen many times. V usage is TRBV9 and J usage is TRBJ2-2; D might be TRBD2 (6 bases). Trimming took 6 bases from V and 5 from J, leaving 14 bases between them. There are 14 residues in the CDR3. CDR1 and CDR2 (germline): SGDLS, YYNGEE. CDR3 sequence reads: CASNSGVSTGELFF. CDR3 nucleotide sequence: TGTGCCAGCAACTCGGGGGTCTCTACCGGGGAGCTGTTTTTT.

A note on this clonotype: A single base separates this from a much larger clone, so it may be a read error. The rearrangement joins TRBV3-1 to TRBJ1-3, with D hard to call. This CDR3 comprises 15 residues. From germline, CDR1 is LGHDT and CDR2 YNNKEL (reference sequence). The CDR3 reads CACSPSFFGGNTIYF. CDR3 in DNA: TGTGCCTGCAGCCCCTCCTTTTTCGGTGGAAACACCATATATTTT.

This clonotype has ten or more counts. J is TRBJ2-3 and V is TRBV5-1, with TRBD1 identical over 9 bases. Germline CDR1 is SGHRS and CDR2 is YFSETQ. Unmatched junction bases numbered 5, after V lost 4 bases and J lost 2 bases. The CDR3 runs 15 residues. CDR3 residues: CASSMGQGLTDTQYF. CDR3 DNA sequence: TGCGCCAGCAGCATGGGACAGGGCCTCACAGATACGCAGTATTTT.